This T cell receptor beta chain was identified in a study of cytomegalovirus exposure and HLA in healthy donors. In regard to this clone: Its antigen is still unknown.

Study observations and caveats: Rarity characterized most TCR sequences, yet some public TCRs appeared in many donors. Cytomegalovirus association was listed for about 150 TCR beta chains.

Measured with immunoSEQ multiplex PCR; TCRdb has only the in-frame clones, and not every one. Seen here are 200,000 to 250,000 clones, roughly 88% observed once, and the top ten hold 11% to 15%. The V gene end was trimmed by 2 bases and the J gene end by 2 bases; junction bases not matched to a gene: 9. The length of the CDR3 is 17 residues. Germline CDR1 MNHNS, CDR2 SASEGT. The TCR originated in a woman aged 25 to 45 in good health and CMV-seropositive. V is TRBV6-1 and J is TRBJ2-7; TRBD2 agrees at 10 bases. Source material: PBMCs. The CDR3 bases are TGTGCCAGCAGTGAACTCACTAGCGGGATTACTACCTACGAGCAGTACTTC. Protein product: CASSELTSGITTYEQYF.